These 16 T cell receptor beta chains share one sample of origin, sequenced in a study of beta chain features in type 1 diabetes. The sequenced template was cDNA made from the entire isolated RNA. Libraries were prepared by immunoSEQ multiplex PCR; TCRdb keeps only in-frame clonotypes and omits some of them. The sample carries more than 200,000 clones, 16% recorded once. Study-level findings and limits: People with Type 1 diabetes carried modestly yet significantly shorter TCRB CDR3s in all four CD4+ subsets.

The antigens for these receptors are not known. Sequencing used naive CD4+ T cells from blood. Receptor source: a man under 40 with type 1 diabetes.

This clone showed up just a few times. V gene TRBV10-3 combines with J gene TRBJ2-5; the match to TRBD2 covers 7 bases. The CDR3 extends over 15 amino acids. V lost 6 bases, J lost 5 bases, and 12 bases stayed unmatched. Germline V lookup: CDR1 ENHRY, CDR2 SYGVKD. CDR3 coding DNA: TGTGCCATCAGCTGGACTAGTGATCGCGCTGAGACCCAGTACTTC. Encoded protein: CAISWTSDRAETQYF.

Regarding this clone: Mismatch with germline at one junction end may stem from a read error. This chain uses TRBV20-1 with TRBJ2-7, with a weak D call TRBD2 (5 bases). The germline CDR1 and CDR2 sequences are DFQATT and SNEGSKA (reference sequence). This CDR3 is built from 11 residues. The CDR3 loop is CSARDSNEQYF. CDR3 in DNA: TGCAGTGCTAGGGACTCCAACGAGCAGTACTTC.

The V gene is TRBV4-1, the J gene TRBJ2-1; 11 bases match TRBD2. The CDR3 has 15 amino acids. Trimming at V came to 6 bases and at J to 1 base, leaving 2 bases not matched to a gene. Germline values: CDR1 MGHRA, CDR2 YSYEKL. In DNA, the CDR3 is TGCGCCAGCAGTCTAGCGGGAGGTTCCTACAATGAGCAGTTCTTC. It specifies CASSLAGGSYNEQFF.

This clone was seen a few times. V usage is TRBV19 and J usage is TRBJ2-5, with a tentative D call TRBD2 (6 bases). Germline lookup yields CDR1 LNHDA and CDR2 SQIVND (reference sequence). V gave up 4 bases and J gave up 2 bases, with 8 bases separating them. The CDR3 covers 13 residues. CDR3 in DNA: TGTGCCAGTAGTACGACTAGACAAGAGACCCAGTACTTC. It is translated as CASSTTRQETQYF.

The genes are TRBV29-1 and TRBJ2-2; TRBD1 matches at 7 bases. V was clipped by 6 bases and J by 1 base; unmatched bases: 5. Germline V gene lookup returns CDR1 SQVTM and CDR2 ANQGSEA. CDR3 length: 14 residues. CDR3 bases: TGCAGCGTACCGGGACAGATGAACACCGGGGAGCTGTTTTTT. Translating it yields CSVPGQMNTGELFF.

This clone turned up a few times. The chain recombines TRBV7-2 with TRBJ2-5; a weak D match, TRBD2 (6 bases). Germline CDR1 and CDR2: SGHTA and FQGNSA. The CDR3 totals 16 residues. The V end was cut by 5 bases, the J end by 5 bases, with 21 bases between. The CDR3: CASSRIPTSLAETQYF. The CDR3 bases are TGTGCCAGCAGCCGAATTCCGACTAGTTTAGCGGAGACCCAGTACTTC.

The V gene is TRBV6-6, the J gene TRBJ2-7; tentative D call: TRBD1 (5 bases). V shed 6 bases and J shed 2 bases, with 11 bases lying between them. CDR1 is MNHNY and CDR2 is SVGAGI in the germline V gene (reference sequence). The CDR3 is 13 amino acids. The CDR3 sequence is CASSVDKTYEQYF. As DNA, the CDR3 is TGTGCCAGCAGCGTGGACAAGACCTACGAGCAGTACTTC.

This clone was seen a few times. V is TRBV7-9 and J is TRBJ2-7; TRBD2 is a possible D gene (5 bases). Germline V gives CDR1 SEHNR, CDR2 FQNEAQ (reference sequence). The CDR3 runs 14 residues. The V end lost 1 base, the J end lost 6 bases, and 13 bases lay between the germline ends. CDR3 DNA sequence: TGTGCCAGCAGCTTAGTAGCCGGGGTGGGCGAGCAGTACTTC. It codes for CASSLVAGVGEQYF.

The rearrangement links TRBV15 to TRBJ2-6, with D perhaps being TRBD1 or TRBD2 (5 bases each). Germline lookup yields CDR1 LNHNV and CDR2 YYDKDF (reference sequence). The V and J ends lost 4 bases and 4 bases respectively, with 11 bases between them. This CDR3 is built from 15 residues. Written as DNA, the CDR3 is TGTGCCACCAGCACCCTAGCAGGGGGGGCCAACGTCCTGACTTTC. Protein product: CATSTLAGGANVLTF.

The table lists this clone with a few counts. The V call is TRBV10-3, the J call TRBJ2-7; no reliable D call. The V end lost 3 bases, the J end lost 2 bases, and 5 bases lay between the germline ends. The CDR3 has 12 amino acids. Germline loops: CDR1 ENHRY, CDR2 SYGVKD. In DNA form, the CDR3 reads TGTGCCATCAGTGATGCTACCTACGAGCAGTACTTC. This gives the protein CAISDATYEQYF.

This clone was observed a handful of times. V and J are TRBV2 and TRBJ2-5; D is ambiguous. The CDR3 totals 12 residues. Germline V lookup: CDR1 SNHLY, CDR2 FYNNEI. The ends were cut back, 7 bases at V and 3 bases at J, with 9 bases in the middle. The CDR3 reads CASKRVEETQYF. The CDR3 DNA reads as TGTGCCAGCAAAAGGGTGGAAGAGACCCAGTACTTC.

This chain's CDR3 is CASSGDYGGTEAFF. The CDR3 nucleotides are TGTGCCAGCAGCGGTGATTACGGGGGCACTGAAGCTTTCTTT. The chain has TRBV9 and TRBJ1-1; a weak D match, TRBD1 (5 bases). V lost 3 bases, J lost 4 bases, and 13 bases lay in between. The CDR3 has 14 amino acids. The germline CDR1 and CDR2 sequences are SGDLS and YYNGEE.

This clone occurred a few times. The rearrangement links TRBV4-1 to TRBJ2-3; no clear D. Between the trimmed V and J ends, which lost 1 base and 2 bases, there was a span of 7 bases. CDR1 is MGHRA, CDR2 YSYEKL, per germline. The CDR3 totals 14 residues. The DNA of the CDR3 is TGCGCCAGCAGCCAAGCAGGTATCACAGATACGCAGTATTTT. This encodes CASSQAGITDTQYF.

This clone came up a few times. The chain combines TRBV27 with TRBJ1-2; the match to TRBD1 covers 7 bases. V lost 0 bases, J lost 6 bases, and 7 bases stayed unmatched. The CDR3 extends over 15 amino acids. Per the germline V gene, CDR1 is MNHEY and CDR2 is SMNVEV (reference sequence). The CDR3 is CASSLSWDRMNGYTF. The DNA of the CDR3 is TGTGCCAGCAGTTTATCTTGGGACAGAATGAATGGCTACACCTTC.

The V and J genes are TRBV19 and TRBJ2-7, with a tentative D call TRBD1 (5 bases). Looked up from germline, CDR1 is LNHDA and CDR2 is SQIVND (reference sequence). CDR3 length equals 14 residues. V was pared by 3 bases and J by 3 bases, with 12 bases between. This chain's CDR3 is CASSMGREGYEQYF. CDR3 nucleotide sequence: TGTGCCAGTAGTATGGGCAGGGAAGGCTACGAGCAGTACTTC.

CDR3 amino acids: CASSSAGTSNEQFF. The DNA of the CDR3 is TGCGCCAGCAGCTCCGCCGGGACTAGCAATGAGCAGTTCTTC. The chain uses TRBV5-1 and TRBJ2-1; TRBD2 matches 8 bases. This CDR3 has 14 amino acids. Germline CDR1 reads SGHRS; CDR2 reads YFSETQ. The trim removed 3 bases at V and 6 bases at J, leaving 5 bases unmatched.